Shown below are 14 T cell receptor beta chains from a single sample sequenced in a study of cytomegalovirus exposure and HLA in healthy donors. Use of 60 Vbeta and 13 Jbeta primers characterized the PCR. TCRdb's copy holds only in-frame clones and misses some; the assay was immunoSEQ multiplex PCR. In total, the table holds 130,000 to 150,000 clones. The specimen was PBMCs. These receptors were collected from a male donor in good health and CMV-seronegative.

This rearrangement joins TRBV18 to TRBJ1-1; possibly TRBD1 for D (5 bases). Germline V gene sequence: CDR1 KGHSH, CDR2 LQKENI. CDR3 length: 15 amino acids. Trimming stripped 2 bases from V and 4 bases from J, with 14 bases between. This chain's CDR3 is CASSPKQGRITEAFF. CDR3 nucleotide sequence: TGTGCCAGCTCACCAAAGCAGGGTAGGATCACTGAAGCTTTCTTT.

The chain recombines TRBV19 with TRBJ2-7; 7 bases are shared with TRBD1. The germline CDR1 and CDR2 sequences are LNHDA and SQIVND (reference sequence). V shed 6 bases and J 6 bases; nucleotides not matched to a gene: 14. This CDR3 is 15 amino acids long. The CDR3 nucleotides read TGTGCCAGTAGCCACCAGGGGGTTAGAAAAGGCGAGCAGTACTTC. This sequence encodes CASSHQGVRKGEQYF.

The V gene is TRBV27, the J gene TRBJ2-1, with 12 bases identical to TRBD2. Germline V gene data show CDR1 as MNHEY and CDR2 as SMNVEV (reference sequence). This CDR3 has 16 amino acids. Trimming at V came to 6 bases and at J to 1 base, leaving 4 bases not matched to a gene. The DNA of the CDR3 is TGTGCCAGCAGAGGACTAGCGGGGATATCCTACAATGAGCAGTTCTTC. Its translation is CASRGLAGISYNEQFF.

This sequence joins TRBV5-5 and TRBJ1-2; TRBD1 matches 9 bases. Trimming cost V 0 bases and J 5 bases; bases outside gene matches: 5. Per germline, CDR1 SGHKS and CDR2 YYEKEE (reference sequence). The CDR3 is 15 residues long. The CDR3 protein is CASSLGGDREYGYTF. The DNA for the CDR3 is TGTGCCAGCAGCTTGGGGGGGGACAGGGAATATGGCTACACCTTC.

A word on this clone: The junction and the germline gene differ at one end; a read error may be behind it. V and J are TRBV5-1 and TRBJ1-2, with a possible D match to TRBD1 (6 bases). The CDR3 runs 15 residues. The germline V gene has CDR1 SGHRS and CDR2 YFSETQ. CDR3 sequence: CASSSGQSDNSGYTF. The DNA for the CDR3 is TGCGCCAGCAGCTCCGGACAGTCCGACAACTCTGGCTACACCTTC.

The chain carries TRBV11-1 and TRBJ2-7; 9 positions agree with TRBD2. V gave up 2 bases and J gave up 1 base; unmatched junction bases: 12. The CDR3 contains 18 residues. CDR1 is SGHAT and CDR2 is FQDESV in the germline V gene (reference sequence). This CDR3 is CASSLNLGLAGRSYEQYF. The CDR3 nucleotides are TGTGCCAGCAGCTTAAATCTCGGTCTAGCGGGAAGATCCTACGAGCAGTACTTC. The full variable domain, completed using reference TRBV11-1 and TRBJ2-7, is EAEVAQSPRYKITEKSQAVAFWCDPISGHATLYWYRQILGQGPELLVQFQDESVVDDSQLPKDRFSAERLKGVDSTLKIQPAELGDSAMYLCASSLNLGLAGRSYEQYFGPGTRLTVT.

The V call is TRBV18, the J call TRBJ2-3; a possible D gene is TRBD2 (6 bases). The CDR3 contains 16 residues. V gave up 4 bases and J gave up 0 bases, with 14 bases separating them. CDR1 is KGHSH, CDR2 LQKENI, per germline. In DNA, the CDR3 is TGTGCCAGCTCACTGACCTCGGGAGCTAGCACAGATACGCAGTATTTT. Amino acids: CASSLTSGASTDTQYF.

The chain employs TRBV28 and TRBJ2-1; D might be TRBD1 (6 bases). Between the trimmed V and J ends, which lost 0 bases and 13 bases, there was a span of 7 bases. Germline values: CDR1 MDHEN, CDR2 SYDVKM. The length of the CDR3 is 11 residues. The CDR3 spells CASSLWDRQFF. CDR3 nucleotides: TGTGCCAGCAGTTTATGGGACAGACAGTTCTTC.

The rearrangement links TRBV25-1 to TRBJ2-3; D perhaps matches TRBD2 (6 bases). The V gene lost 4 bases and the J gene lost 4 bases, with 9 bases spanning the gap. The CDR3 is 13 amino acids. The V gene's germline CDR1 is MGHDK and CDR2 SYGVNS. This chain's CDR3 is CASSGGMADTQYF. CDR3 coding DNA: TGTGCCAGCAGTGGCGGGATGGCAGATACGCAGTATTTT.

The genes are TRBV18 and TRBJ2-1; D gene ambiguous. This CDR3 region has 11 residues. The germline CDR1 and CDR2 sequences are KGHSH and LQKENI. Trimming took off 5 bases at V and 7 bases at J, with 6 bases between the two ends. The CDR3 is CASSVQNEQFF. DNA of the CDR3: TGTGCCAGCTCAGTTCAGAATGAGCAGTTCTTC.

The V call is TRBV27, the J call TRBJ1-2; 8 nucleotides match TRBD1. This CDR3 spans 14 amino acids. The V gene end was trimmed by 5 bases and the J gene end by 4 bases; junction bases not matched to a gene: 6. Germline CDR1 reads MNHEY; CDR2 reads SMNVEV (reference sequence). The CDR3 loop reads CASSPKGQVYGYTF. The CDR3 region has the DNA TGTGCCAGCAGTCCCAAGGGACAGGTCTATGGCTACACCTTC.

The J gene is TRBJ1-1, the V gene TRBV5-4; maybe TRBD1 (6 bases). The CDR3 extends over 14 amino acids. Trimming pared 4 bases from V and 2 bases from J, leaving 12 bases between. Germline V CDR1 and CDR2: SGHNT, YYREEE (reference sequence). CDR3 nucleotide sequence: TGTGCCAGCAGCCGAGGACAGATAAACACTGAAGCTTTCTTT. This sequence encodes CASSRGQINTEAFF.

The chain joins TRBV25-1 to TRBJ1-1; TRBD1 matches 10 bases. The CDR3 extends over 17 amino acids. The germline V gene encodes CDR1 MGHDK and CDR2 SYGVNS. V gave up 3 bases and J gave up 0 bases; unmatched junction bases: 7. CDR3 sequence: CASSDPFGTGVNTEAFF. The DNA for the CDR3 is TGTGCCAGCAGTGATCCGTTCGGGACAGGGGTGAACACTGAAGCTTTCTTT.

CDR3 loop: CASSQEGLAVHGSYNEQFF. DNA for the CDR3: TGTGCCAGCAGCCAAGAGGGACTAGCGGTCCACGGCTCCTACAATGAGCAGTTCTTC. J is TRBJ2-1 and V is TRBV4-2; TRBD2 matches 11 bases. This CDR3 contains 19 residues. The germline gives CDR1 LGHNA, CDR2 YNFKEQ. The trim removed 0 bases at V and 0 bases at J, leaving 7 bases unmatched.